One TCR beta chain is described in this entry. The antigen is undetermined. Researchers made TCR cDNA using 5'RACE template switching, and this step added a universal primer site and UMIs. TCRdb re-analysed the 5' RACE reads in MiXCR, keeping a single row per CDR3 protein. Among some 350,000 distinct CDR3 sequences listed, approximately 4% were seen once. This record belongs to a study of T cells after yellow fever vaccination. The germline V and J ends were trimmed by 2 bases and 6 bases, with 18 bases remaining between them. This CDR3 is built from 15 residues. CDR1 and CDR2 from the germline V gene are SGHRS and YFSETQ. Study results and limitations: A small share of clonotypes appeared in both CD4 and CD8 compartments. Subsequent booster samples again held most clones from primary vaccination (less than 98% CD4, 85% to 90% CD8). Contaminating bulk clonotypes could be abundant in FACS-sorted repertoires.

The source was PBMCs, collected 5 days after the yellow fever booster vaccination. The receptor's source is a man younger than 30 who received the YFV17D yellow fever vaccine. The chain employs TRBV5-1 and TRBJ2-7; D is perhaps TRBD1 (6 bases). The CDR3 is CASSFRERGYGEQYF. CDR3 nucleotides: TGCGCCAGCAGCTTCCGGGAAAGGGGGTATGGCGAGCAGTACTTC.